This passage covers 32 T cell receptor beta chains from one sample sequenced in a study of vaccination effects on CD4 cells after COVID-19. Pools of viral peptides were used by the ViraFEST assay to expand antigen-specific CD4+ T cells ahead of sequencing. Following a roughly 11-day culture, CD4+ T cells were purified. Previously uninfected by SARS-CoV-2, the vaccine recipients also showed negative nucleocapsid antibodies. Data came from immunoSEQ multiplex PCR; TCRdb stores just in-frame clones and leaves some out. In the table there are tens of thousands of clones, just under 75% of which are singletons. Their recognized antigens are unknown. This specimen consisted of CD4+ T cells from PBMCs cultured with SARS-CoV-2 spike peptides, obtained before COVID-19 vaccination. The receptors were gathered from a human donor who received a COVID-19 vaccine.

The genes are TRBV3-1 (or the pseudogene TRBV3-2) and TRBJ2-5, with TRBD2 matching 12 bases. The CDR3 is 18 residues long. Germline assignment: CDR1 LGHDT and CDR2 YNNKEL (reference sequence). Trimming cost V 0 bases and J 5 bases; bases outside gene matches: 10. DNA of the CDR3: TGTGCCAGCAGCCAAGATAGGGCTAGCGGGAGGGCCGTTGAGACCCAGTACTTC. Amino acids: CASSQDRASGRAVETQYF.

This sequence joins TRBV5-1 and TRBJ2-4, with 11 bases fitting TRBD2. This CDR3 is built from 17 residues. Germline CDR1 reads SGHRS; CDR2 reads YFSETQ. V lost 4 bases and J lost 8; bases outside the gene matches: 14. Here the CDR3 reads CASSRASSGGILDIQYF. The CDR3, as DNA: TGCGCCAGCAGCAGGGCCTCTAGCGGGGGGATCTTAGACATTCAGTACTTC.

This clone has a handful of counts. This chain joins TRBV3-1 (or the pseudogene TRBV3-2) and TRBJ2-5; 7 bases are a match to TRBD1. Germline loops: CDR1 LGHDT, CDR2 YNNKEL (reference sequence). The J segment lost 5 bases and the V segment lost 1 base, leaving 7 bases of the junction unmatched. The length of the CDR3 is 15 residues. For the CDR3, the DNA is TGTGCCAGCAGCCAAGGTTGGGGCAGGGGGGAGACCCAGTACTTC. Residues: CASSQGWGRGETQYF.

This chain joins TRBV19 and TRBJ1-2; a possible D gene is TRBD1 (5 bases). In germline, CDR1 is LNHDA, CDR2 SQIVND (reference sequence). V lost 8 bases and J 2 bases, leaving 15 bases between the germline ends. This CDR3 has 14 amino acids. The CDR3 DNA follows: TGTGCCAGTGGCCCCTGGGGGACCAACTATGGCTACACCTTC. This encodes CASGPWGTNYGYTF.

V gene TRBV4-2 combines with J gene TRBJ1-1; TRBD1 matches at 9 bases. V was clipped by 4 bases and J by 0 bases; unmatched bases: 15. Germline values: CDR1 LGHNA, CDR2 YNFKEQ. CDR3 length: 19 amino acids. CDR3 DNA sequence: TGTGCCAGCAGCCCTTATCCGGGACAGGGTAGGCCCTTGAACACTGAAGCTTTCTTT. Its protein product is CASSPYPGQGRPLNTEAFF.

V is TRBV2 and J is TRBJ1-5; unclear D gene. Trimming pared 3 bases from V and 3 bases from J, leaving 3 bases between. Germline values: CDR1 SNHLY, CDR2 FYNNEI. CDR3 size: 12 residues. CDR3 residues: CASSEPNQPQHF. In DNA form, the CDR3 reads TGTGCCAGCAGTGAGCCCAATCAGCCCCAGCATTTT.

The rearrangement links TRBV27 to TRBJ1-2; D is uncertain. V gave up 7 bases and J gave up 6 bases, with 24 bases separating them. This CDR3 is 16 amino acids long. Germline V gene data show CDR1 as MNHEY and CDR2 as SMNVEV (reference sequence). In DNA, the CDR3 is TGTGCCAGCAAGGGATTGGGTGCACCCCCGGAGGATGGCTACACCTTC. Its protein product is CASKGLGAPPEDGYTF.

The chain couples TRBV7-8 to TRBJ2-3; 9 positions agree with TRBD2. J lost 3 bases, V lost 1 base, and 8 bases had no gene match. CDR1 is SGHVS, CDR2 FQNEAQ, per germline. The CDR3 totals 17 residues. The CDR3 reads CASSLGRGGPGTDTQYF. CDR3 nucleotides: TGTGCCAGCAGCTTAGGGCGGGGGGGCCCGGGTACAGATACGCAGTATTTT. Together with reference TRBV7-8 and TRBJ2-3, the CDR3 gives the full variable domain: GAGVSQSPRYKVAKRGQDVALRCDPISGHVSLFWYQQALGQGPEFLTYFQNEAQLDKSGLPSDRFFAERPEGSVSTLKIQRTQQEDSAVYLCASSLGRGGPGTDTQYFGPGTRLTVL.

The rearrangement joins TRBV9 to TRBJ1-1, with D possibly being TRBD1 (6 bases). The CDR3 loop spans 16 amino acids. Deletions cut 0 bases from V and 1 base from J, with 13 bases between. Germline CDR1 reads SGDLS; CDR2 reads YYNGEE. The CDR3 DNA reads TGTGCCAGCAGCGTAGGGGCCGGGACAAAGAACACTGAAGCTTTCTTT. Translation: CASSVGAGTKNTEAFF. The full variable domain, completed using reference TRBV9 and TRBJ1-1, is DSGVTQTPKHLITATGQRVTLRCSPRSGDLSVYWYQQSLDQGLQFLIQYYNGEERAKGNILERFSAQQFPDLHSELNLSSLELGDSALYFCASSVGAGTKNTEAFFGQGTRLTVV.

The CDR3 loop reads CASSSLTSGRVVNTGELFF. CDR3 DNA sequence: TGCGCCAGCAGCTCCCTGACTAGCGGGAGAGTTGTGAACACCGGGGAGCTGTTTTTT. The V and J genes are TRBV5-1 and TRBJ2-2; 12 bases agree with TRBD2. After removal of 3 bases from V and 1 base from J, the junction contained 10 bases not matched to a gene. This CDR3 is built from 19 residues. Germline V gives CDR1 SGHRS, CDR2 YFSETQ.

This clone qualifies as medium-sized. This chain joins TRBV5-1 and TRBJ2-2; D call uncertain. With 1 base removed from V and 0 bases from J, the gap between germline ends came to 7 bases. The CDR3 totals 15 residues. Germline CDR1 is SGHRS and CDR2 is YFSETQ. The CDR3 reads CASSLTAANTGELFF. The CDR3 DNA reads as TGCGCCAGCAGCTTGACAGCTGCGAACACCGGGGAGCTGTTTTTT.

This chain connects TRBV19 to TRBJ2-3; maybe TRBD2 (5 bases). V was clipped by 5 bases and J by 6 bases, with 18 bases between them. Germline values: CDR1 LNHDA, CDR2 SQIVND (reference sequence). The CDR3 consists of 15 residues. Written as DNA, the CDR3 is TGTGCCAGTAGTTCCTCTGCGGGCGGTTTGGATACGCAGTATTTT. It translates to CASSSSAGGLDTQYF.

The CDR3 DNA follows: TGTGCCAGTAGTATAGTGGCCTCCACAGATACGCAGTATTTT. As protein: CASSIVASTDTQYF. The chain recombines TRBV19 with TRBJ2-3; D is ambiguous. V lost 1 base to trimming and J lost 2 bases, with 7 bases between them. Germline-derived CDR1 and CDR2 are LNHDA and SQIVND (reference sequence). This CDR3 spans 14 amino acids.

This rearrangement joins TRBV5-5 to TRBJ1-1, with D perhaps matching TRBD1 (5 bases). In germline, CDR1 is SGHKS, CDR2 YYEKEE (reference sequence). This CDR3 region has 14 residues. V was shortened by 0 bases and J by 4 bases, with 10 bases between the two germline ends. DNA of the CDR3: TGTGCCAGCAGCTTGGTGGCAGGGACCACTGAAGCTTTCTTT. It encodes CASSLVAGTTEAFF. The variable domain in full, completed from reference TRBV5-5 and TRBJ1-1, reads DAGVTQSPTHLIKTRGQQVTLRCSPISGHKSVSWYQQVLGQGPQFIFQYYEKEERGRGNFPDRFSARQFPNYSSELNVNALLLGDSALYLCASSLVAGTTEAFFGQGTRLTVV.

The V gene is TRBV21-1, the J gene TRBJ2-3; TRBD1, the D gene given by the table, was not confirmed from the DNA. TRBV21-1 is deemed a pseudogene. The CDR3 is 16 amino acids. The CDR3 DNA sequence: TGTGCCAGCAGCAAGAAAGACAGGGTTGGAACAGATACGCAGTATTTT. Its protein product is CASSKKDRVGTDTQYF.

The gene calls are TRBV3-1 (or the pseudogene TRBV3-2) and TRBJ2-3; 11 bases are a match to TRBD2. The ends lost 5 bases at V and 4 bases at J; junction bases unmatched: 11. The germline CDR1 and CDR2 sequences are LGHDT and YNNKEL (reference sequence). This CDR3 is 17 amino acids long. The CDR3 spells CASSVAGGPLRADTQYF. The DNA for the CDR3 is TGTGCCAGCAGCGTAGCGGGGGGGCCCCTCAGGGCAGATACGCAGTATTTT.

This chain connects TRBV4-1 to TRBJ1-1; TRBD1 matches 10 bases. V gave up 3 bases and J gave up 0 bases; unmatched junction bases: 22. The CDR3 length is 22 residues. Germline CDR1 and CDR2: MGHRA and YSYEKL. DNA of the CDR3: TGCGCCAGCAGCCAGGTGCCACCGGGACAGGGGTTGTGGATGCGGATGAACACTGAAGCTTTCTTT. Its translation is CASSQVPPGQGLWMRMNTEAFF.

The chain recombines TRBV29-1 with TRBJ2-7; D uncertain. Per germline, CDR1 SQVTM and CDR2 ANQGSEA. The CDR3 has 13 amino acids. Trimming pared 1 base from V and 3 bases from J, leaving 10 bases between. As DNA, the CDR3 is TGCAGCGTTGAAGTACAAGGCCTCTACGAGCAGTACTTC. Amino acid sequence: CSVEVQGLYEQYF.

This clone was recorded a few times. Germline and junction disagree at one end, which may indicate a read error. The gene calls are TRBV2 and TRBJ1-2; D is perhaps TRBD1 (5 bases). This CDR3 region has 16 residues. Germline values: CDR1 SNHLY, CDR2 FYNNEI. The CDR3 sequence is CASSEALPGSNDGYTF. CDR3 DNA sequence: TGTGCCAGCAGTGAAGCGCTTCCAGGGTCTAACGATGGCTACACCTTC.

J is TRBJ2-7 and V is TRBV5-1; maybe TRBD1 (5 bases). CDR1 SGHRS and CDR2 YFSETQ come from the germline V gene. The CDR3 totals 13 residues. V was cut by 5 bases and J by 0 bases, with 9 bases left in between. The CDR3 loop is CASRGVGSYEQYF. The CDR3 coding sequence is TGCGCCAGCAGAGGGGTGGGCTCCTACGAGCAGTACTTC.

This sequence joins TRBV27 and TRBJ1-2; TRBD1 aligns across 10 bases. CDR1 is MNHEY, CDR2 SMNVEV, per germline (reference sequence). J was trimmed by 6 bases and V by 3 bases; bases with no gene match: 7. The CDR3 is 15 amino acids. The CDR3 loop is CASSFGTGVGNGYTF. In nucleotides, the CDR3 is TGTGCCAGCAGTTTCGGGACAGGGGTCGGGAATGGCTACACCTTC.

The chain has TRBV10-1 and TRBJ2-1; D is undetermined. V lost 4 bases and J lost 3, with 4 bases in between. CDR1 WNHNN and CDR2 SYGVQD come from the germline V gene (reference sequence). This CDR3 is built from 12 residues. CDR3 protein: CASSVLYNEQFF. The DNA for the CDR3 is TGCGCCAGCAGTGTGCTCTACAATGAGCAGTTCTTC.

J is TRBJ1-6 and V is TRBV5-3, with D possibly being TRBD1 (6 bases). TRBV5-3 is classed as an ORF, of uncertain function. V was clipped by 4 bases and J by 10 bases, with 18 bases between them. The CDR3 loop spans 15 amino acids. This CDR3 reads CARSVAGQGRSPLHF. The CDR3 nucleotides read TGTGCCAGAAGCGTCGCAGGCCAGGGGAGATCACCCCTCCACTTT.

V gene TRBV6-1 combines with J gene TRBJ1-2; no clear D gene. The CDR3 is 12 residues long. The V end was cut by 3 bases, the J end by 6 bases, with 8 bases between. Germline V gene lookup returns CDR1 MNHNS and CDR2 SASEGT. The CDR3 sequence is CASSEGMDGYTF. The CDR3 region has the DNA TGTGCCAGCAGTGAGGGAATGGATGGCTACACCTTC.

The J gene is TRBJ2-1, the V gene TRBV2; D perhaps matches TRBD1 (6 bases). V was pared by 6 bases and J by 6 bases, with 15 bases between. This CDR3 has 14 amino acids. CDR1 is SNHLY and CDR2 is FYNNEI in the germline V gene. The DNA of the CDR3 is TGTGCCAGCAGCGTGGGGACAAGCGGCAATGAGCAGTTCTTC. Protein: CASSVGTSGNEQFF.

The chain combines TRBV7-9 with TRBJ2-3; TRBD1 is a possible D gene (7 bases). V was pared by 4 bases and J by 4 bases, with 12 bases between. This CDR3 region has 14 residues. The germline V gene has CDR1 SEHNR and CDR2 FQNEAQ (reference sequence). This CDR3 reads CASSSRGVADTQYF. The CDR3, as DNA: TGTGCCAGCAGCTCCAGGGGGGTGGCAGATACGCAGTATTTT.

V is TRBV5-1 and J is TRBJ2-2; D call uncertain. Germline assignment: CDR1 SGHRS and CDR2 YFSETQ. This CDR3 spans 14 amino acids. V dropped 4 bases and J dropped 6 bases, with 13 bases sitting between them. For the CDR3, the DNA is TGCGCCAGCAGCGCCGGGCGGACCCCCGGGGAGCTGTTTTTT. Protein sequence: CASSAGRTPGELFF.

The J gene is TRBJ2-5, the V gene TRBV10-2; TRBD2 agrees at 12 bases. V was pared by 4 bases and J by 2 bases, with 2 bases of the junction left unmatched. There are 15 residues in the CDR3. Germline-derived CDR1 and CDR2 are WSHSY and SAAADI. The CDR3 bases are TGCGCCAGCAGTGTACTAGCGGGGGGACAAGAGACCCAGTACTTC. Protein sequence: CASSVLAGGQETQYF.

The rearrangement uses TRBV11-2 and TRBJ2-5; D uncertain. The ends were cut back, 2 bases at V and 1 base at J, with 8 bases in the middle. This CDR3 comprises 14 residues. Per the germline V gene, CDR1 is SGHAT and CDR2 is FQNNGV. CDR3 DNA: TGTGCCAGCAGCTTAAAACAGCTCCAAGAGACCCAGTACTTC. It codes for CASSLKQLQETQYF. Using reference TRBV11-2 and TRBJ2-5 for the parts outside the CDR3, the full variable domain is EAGVAQSPRYKIIEKRQSVAFWCNPISGHATLYWYQQILGQGPKLLIQFQNNGVVDDSQLPKDRFSAERLKGVDSTLKIQPAKLEDSAVYLCASSLKQLQETQYFGPGTRLLVL.

This chain joins TRBV6-5 and TRBJ2-1, with 10 nucleotides matching TRBD2. Germline V lookup: CDR1 MNHEY, CDR2 SVGAGI. The trim removed 7 bases at V and 9 bases at J, leaving 12 bases unmatched. The CDR3 runs 15 residues. Here the CDR3 reads CASTRVAGGWSEQFF. DNA for the CDR3: TGTGCCAGCACTCGGGTAGCGGGAGGATGGAGTGAGCAGTTCTTC.

The rearrangement joins TRBV4-1 to TRBJ2-3; 14 positions match TRBD2. V lost 5 bases to trimming and J lost 0 bases; unmatched junction nucleotides: 10. This CDR3 contains 19 residues. Germline V gene sequence: CDR1 MGHRA, CDR2 YSYEKL. CDR3 region: CASSLPGLAGDSSTDTQYF. The DNA for the CDR3 is TGCGCCAGCAGCTTGCCGGGACTAGCGGGGGACTCTAGCACAGATACGCAGTATTTT.

V and J are TRBV21-1 and TRBJ2-2; the table's TRBD1 call for D was not verified on the DNA. TRBV21-1 is a documented pseudogene. This CDR3 is 17 amino acids long. The CDR3 nucleotides read TGTGCCAGCAGCAAATTTCGCTTTGGCAGTCTTACCGGGGAGCTGTTTTTT. It encodes CASSKFRFGSLTGELFF.